A selection of T cell receptor beta chains follows, all from one sample in a study of response to subunit inactivated influenza vaccine. TCRdb reanalysed the RT-PCR reads using MiXCR and keeps one entry per CDR3 protein. This sample has hundreds of thousands of distinct CDR3 sequences, with more than 15% found just once. The material sequenced was CD4+ T cells sorted from PBMCs, taken less than 30 months after vaccination. These TCRs come from a man between 50 and 69 years old who received an inactivated influenza vaccine. The CDR3 runs from the conserved cysteine through the conserved F or W. Fields, in order: J gene, clone size, CDR3 length, V gene, D gene, CDR3 protein, CDR3 DNA. The D gene is left open where the match is weak. Clone size is shown for a subset of rows, as once, few, many or a class of expanded clone.

j_gene: TRBJ2-7; abundance: NA; len: 12; v_gene: TRBV2; d_gene: NA; CDR3aa: CASRPSRSEQYF; CDR3nt: TGTGCCAGCAGACCGTCGAGATCCGAGCAGTACTTC
j_gene: TRBJ2-4; abundance: few; len: 15; v_gene: TRBV7-2; d_gene: TRBD2; CDR3aa: CASSPRRGAKNIQYF; CDR3nt: TGTGCCAGCAGCCCCCGGCGGGGGGCCAAAAACATTCAGTACTTC
j_gene: TRBJ2-1; abundance: NA; len: 15; v_gene: TRBV4-2; d_gene: NA; CDR3aa: CASSQGFSGTDEQFF; CDR3nt: TGTGCCAGCAGCCAAGGATTTTCGGGTACCGATGAGCAGTTCTTC
j_gene: TRBJ2-3; abundance: few; len: 15; v_gene: TRBV12-5; d_gene: TRBD1; CDR3aa: CASGIGTGSTDTQYF; CDR3nt: TGTGCTAGTGGTATCGGGACAGGGAGCACAGATACGCAGTATTTT
j_gene: TRBJ1-2; abundance: many; len: 12; v_gene: TRBV28; d_gene: NA; CDR3aa: CASSLNNYGYTF; CDR3nt: TGTGCCAGCAGCCTAAATAACTATGGCTACACCTTC
j_gene: TRBJ2-1; abundance: many; len: 15; v_gene: TRBV7-2; d_gene: NA; CDR3aa: CASSLEGGLRGEQFF; CDR3nt: TGTGCCAGCAGCTTAGAGGGCGGGCTAAGGGGTGAGCAGTTCTTC
j_gene: TRBJ2-1; abundance: few; len: 16; v_gene: TRBV18; d_gene: NA; CDR3aa: CASSPPGNAAGNEQFF; CDR3nt: TGTGCCAGCTCACCCCCAGGGAACGCTGCTGGTAATGAGCAGTTCTTC
j_gene: TRBJ2-4; abundance: NA; len: 14; v_gene: TRBV7-2; d_gene: NA; CDR3aa: CASSLGGGRNIQYF; CDR3nt: TGTGCCAGCAGCTTAGGCGGCGGACGAAACATTCAGTACTTC
j_gene: TRBJ2-5; abundance: NA; len: 13; v_gene: TRBV15; d_gene: NA; CDR3aa: CATSRVKGETQYF; CDR3nt: TGTGCCACCAGCAGAGTGAAAGGAGAGACCCAGTACTTC
j_gene: TRBJ2-1; abundance: many; len: 14; v_gene: TRBV20-1; d_gene: NA; CDR3aa: CSARPSGSYNEQFF; CDR3nt: TGCAGTGCCCGTCCAAGCGGCTCCTACAATGAGCAGTTCTTC
j_gene: TRBJ1-2; abundance: few; len: 16; v_gene: TRBV6-1; d_gene: TRBD1; CDR3aa: CASRDQDRGRFGGYTF; CDR3nt: TGTGCCAGCAGAGACCAGGACAGGGGGCGCTTCGGTGGCTACACCTTC
j_gene: TRBJ2-3; abundance: few; len: 14; v_gene: TRBV7-2; d_gene: NA; CDR3aa: CASSVGGYTDTQYF; CDR3nt: TGTGCCAGCAGCGTGGGGGGCTACACAGATACGCAGTATTTT
j_gene: TRBJ2-1; abundance: NA; len: 14; v_gene: TRBV6-1; d_gene: TRBD2; CDR3aa: CASRREGLYNEQFF; CDR3nt: TGTGCCAGCCGGCGGGAGGGACTATACAATGAGCAGTTCTTC
j_gene: TRBJ1-3; abundance: NA; len: 13; v_gene: TRBV10-1; d_gene: NA; CDR3aa: CGYGHYSGNTIYF; CDR3nt: TGCGGATATGGCCATTACTCTGGAAACACCATATATTTT
j_gene: TRBJ1-5; abundance: NA; len: 13; v_gene: TRBV6-6; d_gene: NA; CDR3aa: CAGSWGSGQPQHF; CDR3nt: TGTGCCGGCAGTTGGGGAAGCGGTCAGCCCCAGCATTTT
j_gene: TRBJ1-4; abundance: NA; len: 15; v_gene: TRBV7-2; d_gene: TRBD1; CDR3aa: CASSPVQGAMGKLFF; CDR3nt: TGTGCCAGCAGCCCCGTTCAGGGGGCAATGGGAAAACTGTTTTTT
j_gene: TRBJ2-3; abundance: NA; len: 14; v_gene: TRBV20-1; d_gene: TRBD1; CDR3aa: CSAPRDRGRDTQYF; CDR3nt: TGCAGTGCTCCCCGGGACAGGGGAAGAGATACGCAGTATTTT
j_gene: TRBJ2-2; abundance: few; len: 14; v_gene: TRBV7-8; d_gene: NA; CDR3aa: CASSLEAAVGELFF; CDR3nt: TGTGCCAGCAGCTTAGAGGCAGCAGTAGGGGAGCTGTTTTTT
j_gene: TRBJ2-1; abundance: NA; len: 17; v_gene: TRBV4-3; d_gene: NA; CDR3aa: CASSQEAAASSYNEQFF; CDR3nt: TGCGCCAGCAGCCAAGAAGCAGCAGCTAGCTCCTACAATGAGCAGTTCTTC
j_gene: TRBJ2-7; abundance: NA; len: 12; v_gene: TRBV7-2; d_gene: NA; CDR3aa: CASSPPYSGQYF; CDR3nt: TGTGCCAGCAGCCCACCCTACTCGGGGCAGTACTTC
j_gene: TRBJ2-7; abundance: NA; len: 14; v_gene: TRBV7-2; d_gene: NA; CDR3aa: CASSMVGASYEQYF; CDR3nt: TGTGCCAGCAGCATGGTAGGTGCTTCCTACGAGCAGTACTTC
j_gene: TRBJ2-1; abundance: many; len: 12; v_gene: TRBV24-1; d_gene: NA; CDR3aa: CATSDYPNEQFF; CDR3nt: TGTGCCACCAGTGATTATCCCAATGAGCAGTTCTTC
j_gene: TRBJ2-3; abundance: NA; len: 14; v_gene: TRBV4-3; d_gene: TRBD1; CDR3aa: CASSEQGEADTQYF; CDR3nt: TGCGCCAGCAGCGAACAGGGGGAGGCAGATACGCAGTATTTT
j_gene: TRBJ2-6; abundance: NA; len: 16; v_gene: TRBV7-9; d_gene: NA; CDR3aa: CASSFRLGVGANVLTF; CDR3nt: TGTGCCAGCAGCTTTCGACTGGGGGTGGGGGCCAACGTCCTGACTTTC